This entry describes one TCR beta chain. Antigen specificity is unknown. Following RNA extraction, reverse transcription yielded cDNA that acted as the sequencing template. Data came from immunoSEQ multiplex PCR; TCRdb stores just in-frame clones and leaves some out. The table lists 150,000 to 200,000 clones, roughly three fifths of them singletons. The V end lost 3 bases, the J end lost 9 bases, and 3 bases lay between the germline ends. This CDR3 is 11 amino acids long. CDR1 is SGHAT, CDR2 FQNNGV, per germline. As for treatment: oral pan-JAK inhibitor, 5-10 mg twice daily. The data originate from a study of CD8+ T cells in alopecia areata. Study conclusions and caveats: The study also sequences resident alphabeta T cells of normal skin in scalp samples. Scalp clonality, along with expanded CD8+ clones among the top 100, was significantly decreased by tofacitinib. Amid tofacitinib therapy, many expanded lesional clones stayed present in scalp and blood.

The chain combines TRBV11-2 with TRBJ1-6; D gene uncertain. This material consisted of CD4+ T cells sorted from blood, taken around week 49, from a patient treated with tofacitinib. The sequence derives from a human donor with alopecia areata. As DNA, the CDR3 is TGTGCCAGCAGCTTTGGTTCACCCCTCCACTTT. Protein: CASSFGSPLHF.